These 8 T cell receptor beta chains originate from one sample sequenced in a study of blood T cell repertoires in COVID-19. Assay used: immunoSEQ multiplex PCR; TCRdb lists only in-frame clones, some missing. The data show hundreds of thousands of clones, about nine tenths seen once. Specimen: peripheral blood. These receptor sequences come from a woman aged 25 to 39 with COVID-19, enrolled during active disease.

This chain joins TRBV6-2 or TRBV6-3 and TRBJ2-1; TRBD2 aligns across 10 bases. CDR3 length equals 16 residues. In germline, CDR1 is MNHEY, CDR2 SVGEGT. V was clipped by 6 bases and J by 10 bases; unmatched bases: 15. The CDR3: CASSLGLAEVWGEQFF. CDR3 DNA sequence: TGTGCCAGCAGCTTAGGACTAGCGGAGGTCTGGGGGGAGCAGTTCTTC.

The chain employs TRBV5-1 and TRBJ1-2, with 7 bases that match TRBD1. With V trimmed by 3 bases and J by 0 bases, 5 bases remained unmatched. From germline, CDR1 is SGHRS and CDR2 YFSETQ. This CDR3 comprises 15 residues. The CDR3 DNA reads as TGCGCCAGCAGCTACATACAGGGGACTAACTATGGCTACACCTTC. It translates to CASSYIQGTNYGYTF.

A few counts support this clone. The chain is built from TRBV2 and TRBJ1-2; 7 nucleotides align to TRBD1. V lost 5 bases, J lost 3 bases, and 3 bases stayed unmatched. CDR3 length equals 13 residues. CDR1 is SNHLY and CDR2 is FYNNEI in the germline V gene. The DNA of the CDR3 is TGTGCCAGCAGTTACAGGGGAGACTATGGCTACACCTTC. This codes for CASSYRGDYGYTF.

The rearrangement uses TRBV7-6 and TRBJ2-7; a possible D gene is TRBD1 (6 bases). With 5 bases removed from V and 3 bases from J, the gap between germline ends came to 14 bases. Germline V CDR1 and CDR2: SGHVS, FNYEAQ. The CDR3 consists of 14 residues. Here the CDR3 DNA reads TGTGCCAGCAGCGGACGGACAGACTACTACGAGCAGTACTTC. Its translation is CASSGRTDYYEQYF.

In nucleotides, the CDR3 is TGTGCCAGCAGCTCCTTGGATACGCAGTATTTT. It yields the protein CASSSLDTQYF. This rearrangement joins TRBV3-1 (or the pseudogene TRBV3-2) to TRBJ2-3, with D unclear. CDR3 length: 11 residues. V was trimmed by 5 bases and J by 6 bases, leaving 6 bases between them. CDR1 and CDR2 (germline): LGHDT, YNNKEL (reference sequence).

The CDR3 DNA follows: TGTGCCAGCAGCCTCCCCGGCCGGCAGGGGGCCTACAATGAGCAGTTCTTC. This encodes CASSLPGRQGAYNEQFF. V and J are TRBV5-4 and TRBJ2-1; 7 bases line up with TRBD1. The CDR3 is 17 residues long. Per germline, CDR1 SGHNT and CDR2 YYREEE (reference sequence). J gave up 2 bases and V 4 bases, and 12 bases lay outside the gene matches.

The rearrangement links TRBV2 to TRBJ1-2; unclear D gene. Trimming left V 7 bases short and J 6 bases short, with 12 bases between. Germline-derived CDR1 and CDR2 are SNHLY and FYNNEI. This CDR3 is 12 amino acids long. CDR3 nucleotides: TGTGCCAGCAAAGAGAGTCCCCATGGCTACACCTTC. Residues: CASKESPHGYTF.

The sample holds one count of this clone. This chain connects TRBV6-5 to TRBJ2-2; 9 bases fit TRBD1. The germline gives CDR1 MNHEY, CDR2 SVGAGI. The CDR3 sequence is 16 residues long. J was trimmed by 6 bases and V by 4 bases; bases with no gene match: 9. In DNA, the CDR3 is TGTGCCAGCAGTTTCGGGACAGGGCTGGGACCCGGGGAGCTGTTTTTT. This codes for CASSFGTGLGPGELFF.